These 27 T cell receptor beta chains came from one sample sequenced in a study of blood T cell repertoires in COVID-19 (dated by TCRdb to the early 2020s). The library was made by the immunoSEQ multiplex PCR assay. TCRdb's version of the immuneACCESS table is confined to in-frame rearrangements and falls short of the full clone set. An unresolved V gene accounts for under half of the shortfall where checked; the remainder is of unknown origin. The sample profile shows some 200,000 clones; less than 90% of them were found once. In total, the top ten clones hold 0.6% to 1% of the sample. Sequencing was carried out using peripheral blood. These receptors originate from a woman in her seventies with acute or convalescent COVID-19.

V is TRBV14 and J is TRBJ1-4; D unclear. V dropped 1 base and J dropped 8 bases, with 14 bases sitting between them. The CDR3 contains 15 residues. Germline V CDR1 and CDR2: SGHDN, FVKESK. CDR3 loop: CASSQGASGIEKLFF. The CDR3 region has the DNA TGTGCCAGCAGCCAAGGGGCCTCCGGCATAGAAAAACTGTTTTTT.

The chain uses TRBV5-1 and TRBJ2-6; D gene ambiguous. Trimming shortened V by 2 bases and J by 0 bases, and 9 bases separated the two germline ends. The CDR3 has 16 residues. Germline V gene sequence: CDR1 SGHRS, CDR2 YFSETQ. In DNA, the CDR3 is TGCGCCAGCAGCTTAAGCTTCCGCTCTGGGGCCAACGTCCTGACTTTC. Translating it yields CASSLSFRSGANVLTF.

The chain recombines TRBV7-2 with TRBJ1-6; D ambiguous. With 0 bases removed from V and 6 bases from J, the gap between germline ends came to 6 bases. The CDR3 consists of 14 residues. Germline CDR1 reads SGHTA; CDR2 reads FQGNSA. The CDR3 coding sequence is TGTGCCAGCAGCTTAGCTGGCCTTAATTCACCCCTCCACTTT. It yields the protein CASSLAGLNSPLHF. The full variable domain, rest sourced from reference TRBV7-2 and TRBJ1-6, is GAGVSQSPSNKVTEKGKDVELRCDPISGHTALYWYRQSLGQGLEFLIYFQGNSAPDKSGLPSDRFSAERTGGSVSTLTIQRTQQEDSAVYLCASSLAGLNSPLHFGNGTRLTVT.

The CDR3 bases are TGTGCCAGCAGTCCCGCGGGTGGGGACTATGGCTACACCTTC. Residues: CASSPAGGDYGYTF. The rearrangement joins TRBV6-4 to TRBJ1-2; D gene ambiguous. CDR1 is MRHNA, CDR2 SNTAGT, per germline. The CDR3 contains 14 residues. The V end lost 5 bases, the J end lost 3 bases, and 13 bases lay between the germline ends.

The chain is built from TRBV5-4 and TRBJ2-5; 7 nucleotides line up with TRBD1. This CDR3 has 15 amino acids. Germline assignment: CDR1 SGHNT and CDR2 YYREEE (reference sequence). The junction had 12 bases not matched to a gene; V was cut back by 3 bases and J by 7 bases. The CDR3 is CASSSTLDRMRTQYF. The CDR3 DNA sequence: TGTGCCAGCAGCTCAACCTTGGACAGGATGAGGACCCAGTACTTC.

The gene calls are TRBV6-5 and TRBJ1-2, with TRBD1 as a possible D gene (6 bases). CDR1 is MNHEY, CDR2 SVGAGI, per germline. This CDR3 has 12 residues. Trimming stripped 6 bases from V and 7 bases from J, with 12 bases between. The CDR3 spells CASSAGAVGYTF. Written as DNA, the CDR3 is TGTGCCAGCAGCGCAGGGGCAGTTGGCTACACCTTC.

V usage is TRBV11-3 and J usage is TRBJ1-4, with unresolved D. There are 14 residues in the CDR3. From germline, CDR1 is SGHNT and CDR2 YENEEA. Trimming removed 5 bases from V and 7 bases from J, with 14 bases in between. The CDR3 here is CASSPQAFGEKLFF. As DNA, the CDR3 is TGTGCCAGCAGCCCCCAGGCGTTTGGTGAAAAACTGTTTTTT.

The chain couples TRBV6-5 to TRBJ2-7; D possibly corresponds to TRBD1 (6 bases). This CDR3 spans 15 amino acids. The V gene lost 6 bases and the J gene lost 0 bases, with 15 bases spanning the gap. Per germline, CDR1 MNHEY and CDR2 SVGAGI. The CDR3 loop is CASRTNRAGSYEQYF. CDR3 nucleotides: TGTGCCAGCAGGACAAACAGGGCTGGCTCCTACGAGCAGTACTTC.

The chain is built from TRBV28 and TRBJ1-3; possible D gene TRBD1, 5 bases. Deletions cut 7 bases from V and 2 bases from J, with 12 bases between. Germline V gene data show CDR1 as MDHEN and CDR2 as SYDVKM. CDR3 length equals 14 residues. CDR3 protein: CASTLKGTGNTIYF. CDR3 nucleotide sequence: TGTGCCAGCACCCTAAAGGGGACTGGAAACACCATATATTTT. Together with reference TRBV28 and TRBJ1-3, the CDR3 gives the full variable domain: DVKVTQSSRYLVKRTGEKVFLECVQDMDHENMFWYRQDPGLGLRLIYFSYDVKMKEKGDIPEGYSVSREKKERFSLILESASTNQTSMYLCASTLKGTGNTIYFGEGSWLTVV.

This clone was seen once. This chain uses TRBV5-4 with TRBJ1-6; TRBD1 matches at 8 bases. Germline V gives CDR1 SGHNT, CDR2 YYREEE (reference sequence). The CDR3 is 15 amino acids. V was pared by 5 bases and J by 8 bases, with 9 bases of the junction left unmatched. CDR3 bases: TGTGCCAGCAGTTTGCCGGGACAGGAGGATTCACCCCTCCACTTT. It translates to CASSLPGQEDSPLHF.

The CDR3 DNA follows: TGTGCCAGCAGCTTATCCAGCGGGAGGGCCTACAATGAGCAGTTCTTC. Residues: CASSLSSGRAYNEQFF. The rearrangement joins TRBV11-3 to TRBJ2-1; 10 bases are shared with TRBD2. CDR3 size: 16 residues. V shed 2 bases, J shed 2 bases, and the junction held 3 bases outside the gene matches. The germline gives CDR1 SGHNT, CDR2 YENEEA.

This clone was seen only a few times. The chain combines TRBV27 with TRBJ1-5, with TRBD1 matching 9 bases. CDR1 MNHEY and CDR2 SMNVEV come from the germline V gene (reference sequence). V gave up 7 bases and J gave up 8 bases; unmatched junction bases: 3. The CDR3 consists of 12 residues. CDR3: CASKTGGKPQHF. CDR3 DNA: TGTGCCAGCAAAACAGGGGGCAAGCCCCAGCATTTT.

The sample holds one count of this clone. The chain recombines TRBV20-1 with TRBJ2-7, with D uncertain. The germline V and J ends were trimmed by 1 base and 6 bases, with 4 bases remaining between them. Per germline, CDR1 DFQATT and CDR2 SNEGSKA (reference sequence). This CDR3 comprises 10 residues. The DNA for the CDR3 is TGCAGTGCTAGAGTCATCGAGCAGTACTTC. Translating it yields CSARVIEQYF.

CDR3 loop: CASSYGQGINEQFF. CDR3 DNA sequence: TGTGCCAGCAGTTACGGACAGGGGATAAATGAGCAGTTCTTC. The chain carries TRBV6-5 and TRBJ2-1, with TRBD1 identical over 9 bases. The CDR3 sequence is 14 residues long. Trimming at V came to 2 bases and at J to 7 bases, leaving 3 bases not matched to a gene. Germline lookup yields CDR1 MNHEY and CDR2 SVGAGI.

The V gene is TRBV5-1, the J gene TRBJ1-6; the match to TRBD1 covers 9 bases. The CDR3 has 16 amino acids. V shed 0 bases, J shed 10 bases, and the junction held 8 bases outside the gene matches. Per the germline V gene, CDR1 is SGHRS and CDR2 is YFSETQ. CDR3 DNA sequence: TGCGCCAGCAGCTTGGCGGGACAGGGAATGGGCTCACCCCTCCACTTT. Its translation is CASSLAGQGMGSPLHF.

The genes are TRBV14 and TRBJ2-7; 10 positions agree with TRBD2. J was trimmed by 4 bases and V by 2 bases; bases with no gene match: 20. The CDR3 is made up of 20 amino acids. Germline V gene lookup returns CDR1 SGHDN and CDR2 FVKESK. DNA for the CDR3: TGTGCCAGCAGCCAAACACGCGGGCTCTCGGCTAGCGGGAGTTCGTACGAGCAGTACTTC. This gives the protein CASSQTRGLSASGSSYEQYF.

The chain has TRBV12-5 and TRBJ2-7; D possibly corresponds to TRBD1 (6 bases). This CDR3 is built from 15 residues. Trimming left V 3 bases short and J 5 bases short, with 17 bases between. The V gene's germline CDR1 is LGHNT and CDR2 FRNRAP. The CDR3: CASGFPSGAKNEQYF. DNA of the CDR3: TGTGCTAGTGGTTTCCCGTCAGGGGCCAAGAACGAGCAGTACTTC.

This clone was detected only once. V and J are TRBV24-1 and TRBJ2-1; 7 positions match TRBD2. The V gene's germline CDR1 is KGHDR and CDR2 SFDVKD. J was trimmed by 7 bases and V by 3 bases; bases with no gene match: 8. The CDR3 has 15 amino acids. This CDR3 is CATSDLGGSTNEQFF. The CDR3 DNA reads TGTGCCACCAGTGATCTAGGCGGGAGCACAAATGAGCAGTTCTTC.

The V and J genes are TRBV5-5 and TRBJ1-4; D unresolved. Germline assignment: CDR1 SGHKS and CDR2 YYEKEE (reference sequence). V was cut by 0 bases and J by 5 bases, with 14 bases left in between. The CDR3 consists of 16 residues. The CDR3 DNA sequence: TGTGCCAGCAGCTTGGGTCATCAGCGGGCCAATGAAAAACTGTTTTTT. Amino acid sequence: CASSLGHQRANEKLFF.

V is TRBV6-2 or TRBV6-3 and J is TRBJ2-3; 9 bases match TRBD1. This CDR3 is built from 15 residues. Unmatched junction bases numbered 11, after V lost 5 bases and J lost 8 bases. Germline V gene sequence: CDR1 MNHEY, CDR2 SVGEGT. CDR3 loop: CASSAPDRGVFTQYF. The CDR3 nucleotides read TGTGCCAGCAGTGCCCCGGACAGGGGAGTGTTTACGCAGTATTTT.

The CDR3 reads CASSHFDRPQETQYF. The CDR3 DNA follows: TGCGCCAGCAGTCATTTCGACAGGCCCCAAGAGACCCAGTACTTC. The chain joins TRBV23-1 to TRBJ2-5; a possible D gene is TRBD1 (6 bases). TRBV23-1 is placed among ORFs of uncertain function. This CDR3 spans 15 amino acids. V gave up 3 bases and J gave up 1 base, with 12 bases separating them.

This clone was observed a single time. The gene calls are TRBV5-6 and TRBJ1-1, with TRBD1 as a possible D gene (5 bases). The V and J ends lost 1 base and 11 bases respectively, with 18 bases between them. Germline lookup yields CDR1 SGHDT and CDR2 YYEEEE. The CDR3 sequence is 14 residues long. The CDR3 nucleotides are TGTGCCAGCAGCTTGCGCGGGGGAGCGGGAGGGGCTTTCTTT. Amino acid sequence: CASSLRGGAGGAFF. The complete variable domain, with remaining parts taken from reference TRBV5-6 and TRBJ1-1, reads DAGVTQSPTHLIKTRGQQVTLRCSPKSGHDTVSWYQQALGQGPQFIFQYYEEEERQRGNFPDRFSGHQFPNYSSELNVNALLLGDSALYLCASSLRGGAGGAFFGQGTRLTVV.

J is TRBJ2-3 and V is TRBV9, with D uncertain. CDR1 and CDR2 from the germline V gene are SGDLS and YYNGEE. V gave up 0 bases and J gave up 2 bases, with 4 bases separating them. The CDR3 length is 13 residues. CDR3 amino acids: CASSVVHTDTQYF. The CDR3 DNA reads TGTGCCAGCAGCGTAGTCCACACAGATACGCAGTATTTT. Together with reference TRBV9 and TRBJ2-3, the CDR3 gives the full variable domain: DSGVTQTPKHLITATGQRVTLRCSPRSGDLSVYWYQQSLDQGLQFLIQYYNGEERAKGNILERFSAQQFPDLHSELNLSSLELGDSALYFCASSVVHTDTQYFGPGTRLTVL.

The chain carries TRBV7-6 and TRBJ2-2; 14 bases fit TRBD2. Germline CDR1 and CDR2: SGHVS and FNYEAQ. CDR3 length equals 18 residues. The ends lost 0 bases at V and 4 bases at J; junction bases unmatched: 4. CDR3 sequence: CASSLAVGLAGVTGELFF. The CDR3 DNA is TGTGCCAGCAGCTTAGCGGTGGGACTAGCGGGAGTCACCGGGGAGCTGTTTTTT.

The chain joins TRBV4-1 to TRBJ2-3; TRBD1 might be the D (6 bases). The CDR3 has 17 residues. The germline V gene encodes CDR1 MGHRA and CDR2 YSYEKL. V lost 5 bases and J lost 5, with 23 bases in between. CDR3 in DNA: TGCGCCAGCAGCGCATCACCGGGACAAAATCCAATAGATACGCAGTATTTT. Translation: CASSASPGQNPIDTQYF.

The chain is built from TRBV7-6 and TRBJ2-3, with D possibly TRBD2 on 5 matching bases. This CDR3 is built from 13 residues. Trimming removed 5 bases at V and 6 bases at J, with 12 bases between. Germline loops: CDR1 SGHVS, CDR2 FNYEAQ. The CDR3: CASSASLGDTQYF. CDR3 bases: TGTGCCAGCAGCGCCTCACTAGGTGATACGCAGTATTTT.

The genes are TRBV7-9 and TRBJ1-2, with a possible D match to TRBD1 (6 bases). The CDR3 length is 13 residues. Germline assignment: CDR1 SEHNR and CDR2 FQNEAQ (reference sequence). The germline V and J ends were trimmed by 5 bases and 7 bases, with 14 bases remaining between them. As DNA, the CDR3 is TGTGCCAGCAGCCCTTGGGGGCGAGGTGGCTACACCTTC. It codes for CASSPWGRGGYTF.